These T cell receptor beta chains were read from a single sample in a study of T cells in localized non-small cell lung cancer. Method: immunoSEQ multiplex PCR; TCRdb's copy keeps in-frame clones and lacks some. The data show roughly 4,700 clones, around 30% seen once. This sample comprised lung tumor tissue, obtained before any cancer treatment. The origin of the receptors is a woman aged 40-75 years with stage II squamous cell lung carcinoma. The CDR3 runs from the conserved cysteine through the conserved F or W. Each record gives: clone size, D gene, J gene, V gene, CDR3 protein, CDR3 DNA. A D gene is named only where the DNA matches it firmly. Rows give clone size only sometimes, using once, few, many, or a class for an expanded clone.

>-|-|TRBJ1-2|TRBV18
CASSPRTWYVYGYTF
TGTGCCAGCTCACCCCGGACATGGTACGTCTATGGCTACACCTTC
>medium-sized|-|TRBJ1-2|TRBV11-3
CASSLGPAAGVGYTF
TGTGCCAGCAGCTTAGGGCCCGCTGCCGGTGTCGGCTACACCTTC
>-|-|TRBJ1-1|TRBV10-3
CAISESAGSDTEAFF
TGTGCCATCAGTGAGTCGGCAGGGAGTGACACTGAAGCTTTCTTT
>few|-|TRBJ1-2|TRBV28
CASSFVSANYGYTF
TGTGCCAGCAGTTTTGTTTCGGCTAACTATGGCTACACCTTC
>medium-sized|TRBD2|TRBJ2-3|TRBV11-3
CASSLVGGRLSDTQYF
TGTGCCAGCAGCTTAGTGGGCGGGAGGCTTTCAGATACGCAGTATTTT
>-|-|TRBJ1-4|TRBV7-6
CASSLVGEGDEKLFF
TGTGCCAGCAGCTTGGTCGGGGAAGGAGATGAAAAACTGTTTTTT
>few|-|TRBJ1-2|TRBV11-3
CASSPGGKNYGYTF
TGTGCCAGCAGCCCGGGGGGGAAGAACTATGGCTACACCTTC
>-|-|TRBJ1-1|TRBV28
CASSPYRTELNTEAFF
TGTGCCAGCAGTCCATACCGTACAGAACTGAACACTGAAGCTTTCTTT
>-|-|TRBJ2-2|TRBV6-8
CASSYRDPNTGELFF
TGTGCCAGCAGTTACAGGGACCCGAACACCGGGGAGCTGTTTTTT
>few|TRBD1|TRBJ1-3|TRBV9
CASGRTGGNTIYF
TGTGCCAGCGGGAGGACAGGGGGAAACACCATATATTTT
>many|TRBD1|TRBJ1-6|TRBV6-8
CASRTGTGAGSYNSPLHF
TGTGCCAGCCGGACCGGGACAGGAGCGGGCTCCTATAATTCACCCCTCCACTTT
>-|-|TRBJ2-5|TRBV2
CASSVEPLAAGETQYF
TGTGCCAGCAGCGTAGAGCCCCTCGCCGCCGGAGAGACCCAGTACTTC
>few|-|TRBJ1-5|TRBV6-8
CASSQGNGGNQPQHF
TGTGCCAGCAGTCAGGGGAACGGTGGCAATCAGCCCCAGCATTTT
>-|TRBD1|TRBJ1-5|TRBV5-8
CASRLDRDSNQPQHF
TGTGCCAGCAGACTGGACAGGGATAGCAATCAGCCCCAGCATTTT
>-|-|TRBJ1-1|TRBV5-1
CASSLAPTGAEAFF
TGCGCCAGCAGCTTGGCACCCACCGGGGCTGAAGCTTTCTTT
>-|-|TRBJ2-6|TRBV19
CASSLNSGGLAGANVLTF
TGTGCCAGTAGCCTGAACTCCGGGGGCTTGGCTGGGGCCAACGTCCTGACTTTC
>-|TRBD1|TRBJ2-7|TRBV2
CARGGQGFYEQYF
TGTGCCAGAGGGGGACAGGGGTTCTACGAGCAGTACTTC
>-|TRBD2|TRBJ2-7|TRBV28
CASSFLRGDRYEQYF
TGTGCCAGCAGTTTTCTTCGGGGGGACCGCTACGAGCAGTACTTC
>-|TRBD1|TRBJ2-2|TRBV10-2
CASSETRDRGTGELFF
TGCGCCAGCAGTGAGACCCGGGACAGGGGCACCGGGGAGCTGTTTTTT
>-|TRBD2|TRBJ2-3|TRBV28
CASRTRLAGNADTQYF
TGTGCCAGCAGAACTAGACTAGCGGGAAATGCAGATACGCAGTATTTT
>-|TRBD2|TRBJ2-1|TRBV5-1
CASQTHLGLADNEQFF
TGCGCCAGCCAGACTCATCTGGGACTAGCGGACAATGAGCAGTTCTTC
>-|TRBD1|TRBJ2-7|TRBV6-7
CASSGQGPPYEQYF
TGTGCCAGCAGTGGACAGGGGCCCCCCTACGAGCAGTACTTC
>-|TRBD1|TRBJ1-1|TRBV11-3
CASSFGTGGRNTEAFF
TGTGCCAGCAGCTTTGGGACAGGGGGCCGGAACACTGAAGCTTTCTTT
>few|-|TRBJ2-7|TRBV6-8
CASRPYIGSYEQYF
TGTGCCAGCAGGCCGTATATCGGCTCCTACGAGCAGTACTTC
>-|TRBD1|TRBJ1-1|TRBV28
CASSRGGTNTEAFF
TGTGCCAGCAGTCGAGGGGGCACGAACACTGAAGCTTTCTTT
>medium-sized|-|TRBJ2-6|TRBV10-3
CAISESSGGTSGANVLTF
TGTGCCATCAGTGAGTCCAGTGGAGGAACTTCTGGGGCCAACGTCCTGACTTTC
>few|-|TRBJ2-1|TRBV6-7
CASTLTGTRGGNEQFF
TGTGCCAGCACCTTAACCGGGACGCGGGGCGGCAATGAGCAGTTCTTC
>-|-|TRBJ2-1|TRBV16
CASSQGTYNEQFF
TGTGCCAGCAGCCAGGGGACTTACAATGAGCAGTTCTTC